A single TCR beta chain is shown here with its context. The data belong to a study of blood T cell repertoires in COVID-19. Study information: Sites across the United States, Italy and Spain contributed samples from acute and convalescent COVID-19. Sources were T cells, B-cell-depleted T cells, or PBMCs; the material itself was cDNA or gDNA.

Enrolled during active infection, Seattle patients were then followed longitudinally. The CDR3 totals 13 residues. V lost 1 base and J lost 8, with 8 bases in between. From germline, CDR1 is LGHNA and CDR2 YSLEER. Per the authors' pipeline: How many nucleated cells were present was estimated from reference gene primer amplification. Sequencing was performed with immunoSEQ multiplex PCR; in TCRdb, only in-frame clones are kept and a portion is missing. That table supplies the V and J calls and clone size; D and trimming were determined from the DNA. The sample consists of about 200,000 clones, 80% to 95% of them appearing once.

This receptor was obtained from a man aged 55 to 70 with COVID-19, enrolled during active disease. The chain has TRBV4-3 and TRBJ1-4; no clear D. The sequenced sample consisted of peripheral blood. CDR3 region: CASSQGAREKLFF. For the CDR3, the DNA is TGCGCCAGCAGCCAAGGGGCCCGGGAAAAACTGTTTTTT.